One and the same sample provided the 14 T cell receptor beta chains below, sequenced in a study of blood T cell repertoires in COVID-19. The data were produced by immunoSEQ multiplex PCR, yet TCRdb's version contains in-frame clones alone and is incomplete. The sample shows some 150,000 clones, 84% of them seen only once. The sample consisted of peripheral blood. The receptors come from a man aged 35-49 years who had recovered from COVID-19.

The chain combines TRBV5-1 with TRBJ1-6; D is unclear. V gave up 3 bases and J gave up 7 bases, with 14 bases separating them. Germline V gene lookup returns CDR1 SGHRS and CDR2 YFSETQ. The CDR3 extends over 15 amino acids. The CDR3 coding sequence is TGCGCCAGCAGCTCGTCGGGAGGGCGCAATTCACCCCTCCACTTT. Amino acids: CASSSSGGRNSPLHF.

V and J are TRBV21-1 and TRBJ2-1; TRBD2, the table's D call, lacks a check against the DNA. TRBV21-1 counts as a pseudogene. This CDR3 has 16 residues. CDR3: CASSKSRGGPFNEQFF. CDR3 nucleotides: TGTGCCAGCAGCAAATCTCGCGGGGGGCCCTTCAATGAGCAGTTCTTC.

This chain links TRBV25-1 with TRBJ2-2; 8 bases map to TRBD2. CDR1 MGHDK and CDR2 SYGVNS come from the germline V gene. This CDR3 comprises 15 residues. V lost 0 bases to trimming and J lost 8 bases; unmatched junction nucleotides: 5. CDR3 sequence reads: CASSEYRAGGGELFF. The CDR3 nucleotides are TGTGCCAGCAGTGAATACAGGGCGGGAGGTGGGGAGCTGTTTTTT.

The chain has TRBV27 and TRBJ1-2; TRBD1 agrees at 8 bases. V shed 6 bases and J 3 bases; nucleotides not matched to a gene: 9. The CDR3 is 15 amino acids. Germline-derived CDR1 and CDR2 are MNHEY and SMNVEV (reference sequence). This CDR3 reads CASSKLKTGDYGYTF. The CDR3 DNA reads TGTGCCAGCAGCAAATTAAAGACAGGGGACTATGGCTACACCTTC.

This clone was seen only a few times. The chain joins TRBV6-2 or TRBV6-3 to TRBJ2-1; D unresolved. The CDR3 length is 14 residues. CDR1 is MNHEY, CDR2 SVGEGT, per germline. The V and J ends lost 1 base and 8 bases respectively, with 12 bases between them. CDR3 in DNA: TGTGCCAGCAGTTACTGGGCCCCAGGTGATGAGCAGTTCTTC. This codes for CASSYWAPGDEQFF.

The gene calls are TRBV7-6 and TRBJ2-2; D might be TRBD2 (7 bases). Germline assignment: CDR1 SGHVS and CDR2 FNYEAQ. The ends were cut back, 1 base at V and 2 bases at J, with 11 bases in the middle. The CDR3 loop spans 16 amino acids. The CDR3 reads CASSLESGTNTGELFF. CDR3 sequence (DNA): TGTGCCAGCAGCTTAGAGAGCGGGACAAACACCGGGGAGCTGTTTTTT.

The chain is built from TRBV5-4 and TRBJ1-1; the match to TRBD1 covers 7 bases. The CDR3 covers 15 residues. Germline loops: CDR1 SGHNT, CDR2 YYREEE (reference sequence). After removal of 4 bases from V and 7 bases from J, the junction contained 13 bases not matched to a gene. CDR3: CASSPPTGRTHEAFF. The CDR3 coding sequence is TGTGCCAGCAGCCCCCCGACAGGGCGGACCCATGAAGCTTTCTTT. Based on the CDR3 plus reference TRBV5-4 and TRBJ1-1, the full variable domain is ETGVTQSPTHLIKTRGQQVTLRCSSQSGHNTVSWYQQALGQGPQFIFQYYREEENGRGNFPPRFSGLQFPNYSSELNVNALELDDSALYLCASSPPTGRTHEAFFGQGTRLTVV.

The chain recombines TRBV18 with TRBJ2-3, with 7 positions matching TRBD2. The CDR3 extends over 16 amino acids. The V and J ends lost 0 bases and 7 bases, in that order; junction bases with no gene match: 10. The germline CDR1 and CDR2 sequences are KGHSH and LQKENI. This CDR3 is CASSPPATAGMNTQYF. DNA of the CDR3: TGTGCCAGCTCACCACCGGCAACAGCGGGAATGAATACGCAGTATTTT.

CDR3 sequence reads: CSVTPGGVTDTQYF. CDR3 DNA sequence: TGCAGCGTAACCCCGGGCGGGGTAACAGATACGCAGTATTTT. The V gene is TRBV29-1, the J gene TRBJ2-3; D may be TRBD2 (6 bases). Trimming took off 6 bases at V and 3 bases at J, with 16 bases between the two ends. The CDR3 loop spans 14 amino acids. Per germline, CDR1 SQVTM and CDR2 ANQGSEA.

This clone was counted a single time. This rearrangement joins TRBV6-1 to TRBJ2-3; tentative D call: TRBD2 (5 bases). This CDR3 spans 15 amino acids. Germline-derived CDR1 and CDR2 are MNHNS and SASEGT. The V end was cut by 2 bases, the J end by 1 base, with 10 bases between. The CDR3 DNA sequence: TGTGCCAGCAGTGAAAGCCCAGCGGGCACAGATACGCAGTATTTT. Protein product: CASSESPAGTDTQYF.

This clone showed up just a few times. The rearrangement joins TRBV18 to TRBJ1-4; tentatively, D is TRBD1 (6 bases). V was clipped by 0 bases and J by 10 bases, with 15 bases between them. The CDR3 spans 15 residues. The germline V gene encodes CDR1 KGHSH and CDR2 LQKENI. The CDR3 region is CASSPPTGGQRKLFF. The CDR3 nucleotides read TGTGCCAGCTCACCACCGACAGGAGGACAACGAAAACTGTTTTTT.

This clone has only a few counts. The rearrangement joins TRBV7-9 to TRBJ1-1, with D hard to call. V was pared by 4 bases and J by 7 bases, with 7 bases between. Germline-derived CDR1 and CDR2 are SEHNR and FQNEAQ (reference sequence). There are 11 residues in the CDR3. The CDR3 loop is CASSSGNEAFF. CDR3 coding DNA: TGTGCCAGCAGCTCGGGTAATGAAGCTTTCTTT.

This chain joins TRBV7-9 and TRBJ2-2; D gene uncertain. The CDR3 sequence is 13 residues long. From germline, CDR1 is SEHNR and CDR2 FQNEAQ (reference sequence). Trimming pared 1 base from V and 6 bases from J, leaving 6 bases between. The CDR3 spells CASSLVWPGELFF. CDR3 nucleotides: TGTGCCAGCAGCTTAGTATGGCCCGGGGAGCTGTTTTTT.

This clone was observed once. CDR3: CASSLSPDNQPQHF. CDR3 DNA sequence: TGTGCCAGCAGTTTATCGCCAGACAATCAGCCCCAGCATTTT. This chain joins TRBV27 and TRBJ1-5; D is undetermined. Germline V gene sequence: CDR1 MNHEY, CDR2 SMNVEV (reference sequence). V lost 0 bases, J lost 3 bases, and 6 bases lay in between. The CDR3 length is 14 residues.